This TCR beta chain was obtained from a study of OX40 agonist ivuxolimab in advanced cancers. Looking at the study overall: The costimulatory receptor OX40 (CD134) was targeted by ivuxolimab, a fully human IgG2 agonistic monoclonal antibody. Intravenous ivuxolimab was administered to patients every 2 weeks at six dose levels: 0.01, 0.1, 0.3, 1.5, 3 and 10 mg/kg. Of the approximately 53 patients in dose escalation, about 20 had hepatocellular carcinoma, roughly 15 had melanoma, 9 had renal cell carcinoma and 9 had head and neck cancer. A male proportion of roughly 80% and a mean age of around 60 years, ranging from 23 to 79, were recorded for the dose-escalation cohort. Patients were allowed to have had prior anti-PD-1, anti-PD-L1 or anti-CTLA-4 therapy, and 40% of the dose-escalation patients had been treated with checkpoint inhibitors. Partial responses occurred in three dose-escalation patients: two with cutaneous melanoma and one with hepatocellular carcinoma. The purpose of peripheral TCRbeta sequencing was to test whether ivuxolimab changed TCR sequence diversity and led to clonal T-cell expansion. The paper describes the monotherapy dose-escalation part (N of about 54 patients) of the phase I trial of ivuxolimab.

Paper-wide results and their limitations: After ivuxolimab, CD8+ T cells had more expanded clones than CD4+ T cells on average. Low levels of normalized T-cell clonal expansion were also seen in some patients who did not respond. The antigen specificity of the peripheral T cells that underwent clonal expansion was not determined. At doses from 0.1 to 3.0 mg/kg, clonal expansion was seen in both CD4+ and CD8+ blood T cells between baseline and week 6. Partial responders in the 0.1-3.0 mg/kg groups had among the lowest normalized peripheral clonal expansion, especially among CD8+ T cells.

Of note for this clone: Its antigen is still unknown. No quality values exist for individual bases; no much larger clone is one base distant.

To sequence the TCRbeta CDR3 region, genomic DNA was isolated from the sorted cells. TCRbeta CDR3 regions were sequenced using the immunoSEQ Assay. TCRdb limited this immuneACCESS table to in-frame rearrangements with V and J called. A share of clones is missing; checked studies link under half to unresolved V genes, and the rest is unexplained. Within this sample are roughly 110,000 clones, with 90% of them counted one time only. The ten largest clones capture approximately 0.52% of the sample. The trial excluded patients who had a history of autoimmune disease or were on systemic immunosuppression. In every dose cohort, peripheral blood was drawn for TCR sequencing at baseline, cycle 4 day 1, and cycle 7 day 1. Samples came from an open-label, multicenter, first-in-human phase I dose-escalation trial of ivuxolimab. Adults with locally advanced or metastatic head and neck squamous cell, hepatocellular, melanoma or renal cell carcinoma were enrolled in the trial. Before TCR sequencing, CD4+ T cells and CD8+ T cells were sorted from peripheral blood as separate populations.

The sequencing here drew on CD4+ or CD8+ T cells sorted from blood, taken in a trial of the OX40 agonist ivuxolimab. This clonotype was sampled from an adult with an advanced solid tumor such as melanoma, head and neck, liver or kidney cancer.

The CDR3 protein is CASSSADRGLKTQYF. The DNA reads TGTGCCAGCAGTTCCGCTGACAGGGGGCTAAAGACCCAGTACTTC. The rearrangement combines TRBV6-5 with TRBJ2-5, with 10 bases in between that match TRBD1. The CDR3 sequence holds 15 residues, the cysteine and phenylalanine included. The DNA shown is the 45-base CDR3, in frame from base 1. Trimming leaves V shorter by 4 bases and J shorter by 6 bases, with the junction holding 8 bases beyond the gene matches. From the germline V gene, CDR1 is MNHEY and CDR2 is SVGAGI.